A single sample is the source of the 14 T cell receptor beta chains below, sequenced in a study of siplizumab effects on memory and regulatory T cells. The assay was immunoSEQ multiplex PCR, and TCRdb's table has in-frame clones only and misses some. The table records roughly 100,000 clones, over 90% of them present only once. Sequencing was done on a sample of non-Treg CD4+ T cells sorted from blood. The receptors here all came from a human donor in good health.

The chain uses TRBV28 and TRBJ1-2, with D perhaps TRBD1 (6 bases). Per the germline V gene, CDR1 is MDHEN and CDR2 is SYDVKM. The V end lost 4 bases, the J end lost 4 bases, and 13 bases lay between the germline ends. The CDR3 is 14 amino acids. CDR3 coding DNA: TGTGCCAGCAGTTCCGGACAGCTCCCCTATGGCTACACCTTC. Translating it yields CASSSGQLPYGYTF.

The chain uses TRBV5-6 and TRBJ1-3, with D unresolved. V was pared by 4 bases and J by 4 bases, with 12 bases between. This CDR3 has 14 residues. Germline V gene data show CDR1 as SGHDT and CDR2 as YYEEEE. The CDR3 loop is CASSPAGGGNTIYF. In DNA form, the CDR3 reads TGTGCCAGCAGCCCTGCGGGTGGCGGAAACACCATATATTTT.

This CDR3 is CASSKLDSTEAFF. CDR3 DNA: TGTGCCAGTAGTAAGCTGGATAGCACTGAAGCTTTCTTT. This rearrangement joins TRBV19 to TRBJ1-1; D ambiguous. Germline lookup yields CDR1 LNHDA and CDR2 SQIVND (reference sequence). This CDR3 has 13 amino acids. The V end lost 4 bases, the J end lost 4 bases, and 10 bases lay between the germline ends.

The V call is TRBV6-1, the J call TRBJ2-3; D is uncertain. The CDR3 is made up of 16 amino acids. The germline V and J ends were trimmed by 2 bases and 1 base, with 13 bases remaining between them. Germline assignment: CDR1 MNHNS and CDR2 SASEGT. The CDR3 protein is CASSEPFLTGTDTQYF. CDR3 coding DNA: TGTGCCAGCAGTGAACCCTTCCTAACAGGCACAGATACGCAGTATTTT.

The chain is built from TRBV30 and TRBJ2-1; D gene unclear. Germline CDR1 is GTSNPN and CDR2 is SVGIG (reference sequence). Trimming took 0 bases from V and 9 from J, leaving 15 bases between them. This CDR3 comprises 14 residues. The CDR3: CAWSVSGLRPEQFF. Here the CDR3 DNA reads TGTGCCTGGAGTGTATCCGGGCTCCGTCCTGAGCAGTTCTTC.

The chain links TRBV18 to TRBJ1-1; D is unresolved. Germline CDR1 is KGHSH and CDR2 is LQKENI. The CDR3 covers 15 residues. Trimming pared 2 bases from V and 0 bases from J, leaving 10 bases between. CDR3 sequence reads: CASSPVGSMNTEAFF. CDR3 in DNA: TGTGCCAGCTCACCAGTTGGCAGCATGAACACTGAAGCTTTCTTT.

This clone has a single count. The V gene is TRBV19, the J gene TRBJ2-7; unclear D gene. The germline V gene encodes CDR1 LNHDA and CDR2 SQIVND (reference sequence). The V end lost 1 base, the J end lost 3 bases, and 7 bases lay between the germline ends. The CDR3 is 13 amino acids. The CDR3 protein is CASSIVWGYEQYF. CDR3 nucleotides: TGTGCCAGTAGTATAGTGTGGGGCTACGAGCAGTACTTC.

The chain recombines TRBV30 with TRBJ2-7, with 7 nucleotides matching TRBD2. The germline CDR1 and CDR2 sequences are GTSNPN and SVGIG (reference sequence). The J segment lost 2 bases and the V segment lost 3 bases, leaving 10 bases of the junction unmatched. This CDR3 has 15 residues. Here the CDR3 DNA reads TGTGCCTGGAGAACCCGGGACTACCCCCCCTACGAGCAGTACTTC. Translation: CAWRTRDYPPYEQYF.

This clone was detected only a few times. CDR3 in amino acids: CSVEDERTMIYGYTF. The CDR3 nucleotides are TGCAGCGTTGAAGATGAAAGGACAATGATCTATGGCTACACCTTC. The chain carries TRBV29-1 and TRBJ1-2; weak D call: TRBD1 (5 bases). Germline V gives CDR1 SQVTM, CDR2 ANQGSEA. The CDR3 loop spans 15 amino acids. V lost 0 bases, J lost 4 bases, and 15 bases lay in between.

This rearrangement joins TRBV10-3 to TRBJ2-2; 8 nucleotides match TRBD1. The CDR3 covers 15 residues. V lost 4 bases to trimming and J lost 7 bases; unmatched junction nucleotides: 8. Germline V CDR1 and CDR2: ENHRY, SYGVKD. CDR3 coding DNA: TGTGCCATCAGTGGTCAGGGGGCGCCGGTCGGGGAGCTGTTTTTT. This encodes CAISGQGAPVGELFF.

V usage is TRBV5-1 and J usage is TRBJ2-5; D not resolved. The CDR3 sequence is 11 residues long. The V end lost 2 bases, the J end lost 3 bases, and 2 bases lay between the germline ends. Germline V gene lookup returns CDR1 SGHRS and CDR2 YFSETQ. Here the CDR3 reads CASSFEETQYF. In DNA form, the CDR3 reads TGCGCCAGCAGCTTTGAAGAGACCCAGTACTTC.

The chain joins TRBV19 to TRBJ2-2, with 8 bases aligning to TRBD1. The CDR3 loop spans 15 amino acids. The ends lost 1 base at V and 3 bases at J; junction bases unmatched: 1. Germline lookup yields CDR1 LNHDA and CDR2 SQIVND (reference sequence). CDR3 region: CASSIGTGYTGELFF. The CDR3, as DNA: TGTGCCAGTAGTATAGGGACAGGGTACACCGGGGAGCTGTTTTTT.

This rearrangement joins TRBV19 to TRBJ1-2; 12 positions match TRBD1. This CDR3 is 16 amino acids long. V dropped 2 bases and J dropped 6; count of bases not matched to a gene: 7. The germline CDR1 and CDR2 sequences are LNHDA and SQIVND (reference sequence). CDR3 DNA sequence: TGTGCCAGTAGTATAATGGGACAGGGGGCGGCCAATGGCTACACCTTC. Protein product: CASSIMGQGAANGYTF.

The CDR3: CASSPVSSSSTDTQYF. In DNA form, the CDR3 reads TGTGCCAGTAGCCCCGTTAGCAGTTCTAGCACAGATACGCAGTATTTT. The chain links TRBV19 to TRBJ2-3; D unclear. Trimming removed 6 bases at V and 0 bases at J, with 16 bases between. Germline V gene data show CDR1 as LNHDA and CDR2 as SQIVND (reference sequence). This CDR3 has 16 residues.